Listed below are T cell receptor beta chains from one sample, sequenced in a study of identical twins. Each CDR3 protein is one row after TCRdb ran MiXCR on the 5' RACE reads. The sample includes around 650,000 distinct CDR3 sequences, 7.1% of them seen just once. The data also belong to a second study, concerning yellow fever vaccine responses in identical twins.

Sequencing was done on a sample of PBMCs. The receptors were gathered from a woman aged 18-29 years in good health. The CDR3 runs from the conserved cysteine through the conserved F or W. Each record gives: J gene, V gene, CDR3 length, D gene, clone size, CDR3 DNA, CDR3 protein. D genes are given only for firm matches. Clone size is shown for a subset of rows, as once, few, many or a class of expanded clone.

J: TRBJ2-1; V: TRBV12-5; length: 15; D: NA; size: many; DNA: TGTGCTAGTGGTTTGGTACCGCTCGGAGAGAATGAGCAGTTCTTC; CDR3: CASGLVPLGENEQFF
J: TRBJ2-2; V: TRBV7-9; length: 13; D: NA; size: many; DNA: TGTGCCAGCAACACACCGAACACCGGGGAGCTGTTTTTT; CDR3: CASNTPNTGELFF
J: TRBJ1-1; V: TRBV28; length: 17; D: NA; size: NA; DNA: TGTGCCAGCAGTTTCGAGACCCGTGGCGGCTACACCGATGAAGCTTTCTTT; CDR3: CASSFETRGGYTDEAFF
J: TRBJ2-7; V: TRBV3-1; length: 15; D: NA; size: NA; DNA: TGTGCCAGCAGCCAAGAGGGGGACCTGGGGCGCGAGCAGTACTTC; CDR3: CASSQEGDLGREQYF
J: TRBJ2-1; V: TRBV6-1; length: 15; D: NA; size: few; DNA: TGTGCCAGCACCCTTAGCGACCCCGGGGAAGATGAGCAGTTCTTC; CDR3: CASTLSDPGEDEQFF
J: TRBJ1-5; V: TRBV10-2; length: 13; D: NA; size: many; DNA: TGTGCCAGCAGGGACGGTAGCAATCAGCCCCAGCATTTT; CDR3: CASRDGSNQPQHF
J: TRBJ2-5; V: TRBV29-1; length: 16; D: NA; size: few; DNA: TGCAGCGTTGAACCGGGCCTGGGGGTGGTCCGGGAGACCCAGTACTTC; CDR3: CSVEPGLGVVRETQYF
J: TRBJ1-1; V: TRBV7-9; length: 15; D: NA; size: few; DNA: TGTGCCAGCTTCGAGTTAACCTTGAGGAACACTGAAGCTTTCTTT; CDR3: CASFELTLRNTEAFF
J: TRBJ2-5; V: TRBV10-3; length: 11; D: TRBD1; size: NA; DNA: TGTGCCATCCGGGACAGCGAGACCCAGTACTTC; CDR3: CAIRDSETQYF
J: TRBJ2-7; V: TRBV6-2/TRBV6-3; length: 15; D: NA; size: NA; DNA: TGTGCCAGCAGTTATAGCGGACAGTCCTCGAGGGAGCAGTACTTC; CDR3: CASSYSGQSSREQYF
J: TRBJ1-1; V: TRBV5-1; length: 15; D: NA; size: NA; DNA: TGCGCCAGCAGCCTTCTGCTGGGAGGGTACACTGAAGCTTTCTTT; CDR3: CASSLLLGGYTEAFF
J: TRBJ2-5; V: TRBV4-2; length: 15; D: NA; size: NA; DNA: TGTGCCAGCAGCCAAGATAGGAGCTACCAAGAGACCCAGTACTTC; CDR3: CASSQDRSYQETQYF
J: TRBJ2-2; V: TRBV7-8; length: 13; D: NA; size: NA; DNA: TGTGCCAGCAGCTTAGCGCCGACCGGGGAGCTGTTTTTT; CDR3: CASSLAPTGELFF
J: TRBJ2-1; V: TRBV12-3/TRBV12-4; length: 17; D: NA; size: NA; DNA: TGTGCCAGCAGTTCCTCCTATGCGGGACAGAAGTACAATGAGCAGTTCTTC; CDR3: CASSSSYAGQKYNEQFF
J: TRBJ2-1; V: TRBV6-1; length: 16; D: TRBD2; size: NA; DNA: TGTGCCAGCAGTGTCATACTAGCGGGAGGGTCCGATGAGCAGTTCTTC; CDR3: CASSVILAGGSDEQFF
J: TRBJ1-2; V: TRBV4-1; length: 13; D: NA; size: few; DNA: TGCGCCAGCAGACAAGATCTTACTGGGGGCTACACCTTC; CDR3: CASRQDLTGGYTF
J: TRBJ1-1; V: TRBV27; length: 13; D: TRBD1; size: few; DNA: TGTGCCAGCAGTGACAGGGTGGTCACTGAAGCTTTCTTT; CDR3: CASSDRVVTEAFF
J: TRBJ1-1; V: TRBV6-5; length: 15; D: NA; size: many; DNA: TGTGCCAGCAGTTATATCAGGGGTGGTTACACTGAAGCTTTCTTT; CDR3: CASSYIRGGYTEAFF
J: TRBJ2-1; V: TRBV2; length: 19; D: TRBD2; size: NA; DNA: TGTGCCAGCAGTGTTCCGACTAGCGGGGGACCGGCTATCGGCAATGAGCAGTTCTTC; CDR3: CASSVPTSGGPAIGNEQFF
J: TRBJ2-7; V: TRBV19; length: 17; D: NA; size: many; DNA: TGTGCCAGTCCAAGCGGACGGGGGGCTGTGGGCTACTACGAGCAGTACTTC; CDR3: CASPSGRGAVGYYEQYF
J: TRBJ2-7; V: TRBV28; length: 15; D: NA; size: few; DNA: TGTGCCAGCAGTTTTAAGGCAGGTCGCTCCTACGAGCAGTACTTC; CDR3: CASSFKAGRSYEQYF
J: TRBJ1-2; V: TRBV25-1; length: 14; D: NA; size: NA; DNA: TGTGCCAGCAGTGAATCTGGCCAGAGGCATGGCTACACCTTC; CDR3: CASSESGQRHGYTF
J: TRBJ2-2; V: TRBV14; length: 20; D: TRBD2; size: many; DNA: TGTGCCAGCAGCTCTCGACGGGAAGCGGGGGGGCCCGGTCTCACCGGGGAGCTGTTTTTT; CDR3: CASSSRREAGGPGLTGELFF
J: TRBJ2-2; V: TRBV29-1; length: 14; D: NA; size: few; DNA: TGCAGCGTTGTAGTCACTTCTAACACCGGGGAGCTGTTTTTT; CDR3: CSVVVTSNTGELFF
J: TRBJ2-2; V: TRBV29-1; length: 14; D: TRBD1; size: NA; DNA: TGCAGCGTTGGGGACAGAGTCAACACCGGGGAGCTGTTTTTT; CDR3: CSVGDRVNTGELFF
J: TRBJ2-2; V: TRBV11-3; length: 15; D: TRBD2; size: many; DNA: TGTGCCAGCCGACTAGCGGGAGCGAACACCGGGGAGCTGTTTTTT; CDR3: CASRLAGANTGELFF